The following is a T cell receptor (beta chain) sequence with its context. Its antigen remains unknown. Germline CDR1 WSHSY, CDR2 SAAADI. The CDR3 contains 15 residues. V shed 4 bases and J 8 bases; nucleotides not matched to a gene: 8. Using immunoSEQ multiplex PCR, the repertoire was profiled, and TCRdb retains in-frame clones only, with some absent. The sample lists 70,000 to 80,000 clones, about 78% occurring once. The data were obtained in a study of T cell responses to AZD1222 COVID-19 vaccine. Study-level points and caveats: Scientists sampled the repertoires only once the peak T cell response had passed.

Samples with a second dose at about 4 or about 12 weeks were pooled together. The V call is TRBV10-2, the J call TRBJ1-5, with 10 bases lining up with TRBD1. The specimen comprised peripheral blood, sampled 28 days after the second AZD1222 dose. The TCR comes from an adult who received the AZD1222 COVID-19 vaccine. DNA for the CDR3: TGCGCCAGCAGTGGGGCAGGGACAGGGGAGAAGCCCCAGCATTTT. This gives the protein CASSGAGTGEKPQHF.